The 16 T cell receptor beta chains below come from one sample, sequenced in a study of identical twins. MiXCR was run by TCRdb on the 5' RACE reads, yielding one entry per CDR3 protein. The table lists more than 650,000 distinct CDR3 sequences, roughly 6% of them singletons. The sample comprised naive T cells sorted from blood. These receptors were obtained from a man younger than 35 in good health.

This clonotype was counted ten times or more. This rearrangement joins TRBV4-3 to TRBJ2-7, with D unclear. V shed 2 bases and J shed 2 bases, with 10 bases lying between them. Germline-derived CDR1 and CDR2 are LGHNA and YSLEER. This CDR3 has 14 residues. In nucleotides, the CDR3 is TGCGCCAGCAGCCAATTCGCAGGACCCTACGAGCAGTACTTC. Its translation is CASSQFAGPYEQYF.

This chain links TRBV5-1 with TRBJ2-7; D call uncertain. There are 14 residues in the CDR3. CDR1 is SGHRS, CDR2 YFSETQ, per germline. V was cut by 0 bases and J by 0 bases, with 7 bases left in between. CDR3 bases: TGCGCCAGCAGCTTGGCGTCAGACTCCTACGAGCAGTACGTC. It translates to CASSLASDSYEQYV.

This clonotype was found many times. The chain combines TRBV9 with TRBJ2-5, with D possibly matching TRBD1 (6 bases). Germline V gives CDR1 SGDLS, CDR2 YYNGEE. The CDR3 has 14 residues. The germline V and J ends were trimmed by 0 bases and 1 base, with 7 bases remaining between them. CDR3 in DNA: TGTGCCAGCAGCGTAGCAGGGGTCCAAGAGACCCAGTACTTC. Translation gives CASSVAGVQETQYF.

This clonotype was counted at least ten times. The chain couples TRBV28 to TRBJ2-2; 7 positions agree with TRBD2. Trimming took 3 bases from V and 7 from J; bases not matched to a gene: 5. This CDR3 region has 14 residues. Germline-derived CDR1 and CDR2 are MDHEN and SYDVKM. The CDR3, as DNA: TGTGCCAGCAGTTTCTCGGCGGGAGTCGGGGAGCTGTTTTTT. Protein sequence: CASSFSAGVGELFF.

V gene TRBV29-1 combines with J gene TRBJ2-1, with TRBD2 as a possible D gene (6 bases). The germline V gene has CDR1 SQVTM and CDR2 ANQGSEA. This CDR3 is built from 14 residues. The ends were cut back, 7 bases at V and 2 bases at J, with 15 bases in the middle. Here the CDR3 reads CSAAGAGTYNEQFF. The CDR3 DNA reads TGCAGCGCCGCTGGGGCGGGGACCTACAATGAGCAGTTCTTC.

In its sample, this clonotype was seen many times. The chain uses TRBV15 and TRBJ2-3; the match to TRBD1 covers 7 bases. The CDR3 length is 17 residues. Per the germline V gene, CDR1 is LNHNV and CDR2 is YYDKDF (reference sequence). The V and J ends lost 5 bases and 2 bases, in that order; junction bases with no gene match: 13. The DNA for the CDR3 is TGTGCCACCAGCGCAGATCCGGGACAGACGTCCACAGATACGCAGTATTTT. Translated, it gives CATSADPGQTSTDTQYF.

The chain uses TRBV11-2 and TRBJ1-6, with 7 bases that match TRBD1. Germline CDR1 and CDR2: SGHAT and FQNNGV. CDR3 size: 15 residues. With 5 bases clipped from V and 7 bases from J, the junction kept 8 bases outside the gene matches. The CDR3 nucleotides are TGTGCCAGCAGCCCACTTTCAGGGGGGAATTCACCCCTCCACTTT. It codes for CASSPLSGGNSPLHF. Based on the CDR3 plus reference TRBV11-2 and TRBJ1-6, the full variable domain is EAGVAQSPRYKIIEKRQSVAFWCNPISGHATLYWYQQILGQGPKLLIQFQNNGVVDDSQLPKDRFSAERLKGVDSTLKIQPAKLEDSAVYLCASSPLSGGNSPLHFGNGTRLTVT.

This clonotype was seen many times. This rearrangement joins TRBV7-2 to TRBJ2-5, with D tentatively TRBD2 (5 bases). The V gene lost 2 bases and the J gene lost 10 bases, with 11 bases spanning the gap. The V gene's germline CDR1 is SGHTA and CDR2 FQGNSA. CDR3 size: 12 residues. CDR3 coding DNA: TGTGCCAGCAGCTTAAGGGAGCCAGACCAGTACTTC. Protein: CASSLREPDQYF. The variable domain in full, with the rest retrieved from reference TRBV7-2 and TRBJ2-5, is GAGVSQSPSNKVTEKGKDVELRCDPISGHTALYWYRQSLGQGLEFLIYFQGNSAPDKSGLPSDRFSAERTGGSVSTLTIQRTQQEDSAVYLCASSLREPDQYFGPGTRLLVL.

This clonotype showed up many times. The rearrangement links TRBV6-2 or TRBV6-3 to TRBJ1-2; D ambiguous. Germline V gene sequence: CDR1 MNHEY, CDR2 SVGEGT. Trimming removed 8 bases from V and 6 bases from J, with 19 bases in between. The CDR3 is 14 amino acids. The CDR3 coding sequence is TGTGCCAGCCCCTCGTCTGAGGCGCGAGATGGCTACACCTTC. Its protein is CASPSSEARDGYTF.

This clonotype has ten or more counts. For the CDR3, the DNA is TGTGCCAGCGTAACCGGGACTGGAGACAATGAGCAGTTCTTC. Translation gives CASVTGTGDNEQFF. The rearrangement uses TRBV10-3 and TRBJ2-1; D is perhaps TRBD2 (6 bases). CDR1 is ENHRY, CDR2 SYGVKD, per germline. The V end lost 10 bases, the J end lost 5 bases, and 18 bases lay between the germline ends. The CDR3 is made up of 14 amino acids.

This clonotype came up many times. The chain uses TRBV7-2 and TRBJ2-3, with D unresolved. The CDR3 length is 14 residues. In germline, CDR1 is SGHTA, CDR2 FQGNSA. The V end lost 2 bases, the J end lost 0 bases, and 6 bases lay between the germline ends. The chain's CDR3 is CASSLQSSTDTQYF. As DNA, the CDR3 is TGTGCCAGCAGCTTACAGTCTAGCACAGATACGCAGTATTTT.

Only a few counts were recorded for this clonotype. The CDR3 DNA sequence: TGTGCCAGCAGTTACTTCGCGACTAGCGGGGAACAAGAGACCCAGTACTTC. It yields the protein CASSYFATSGEQETQYF. The V call is TRBV6-5, the J call TRBJ2-5, with TRBD2 matching over 11 bases. The V gene end was trimmed by 1 base and the J gene end by 2 bases; junction bases not matched to a gene: 6. CDR1 and CDR2 from the germline V gene are MNHEY and SVGAGI. This CDR3 spans 17 amino acids.

This clonotype was seen a few times. V is TRBV2 and J is TRBJ2-5; TRBD1 matches 12 bases. J lost 5 bases, V lost 4 bases, and 5 bases had no gene match. The CDR3 has 15 amino acids. In germline, CDR1 is SNHLY, CDR2 FYNNEI. CDR3 loop: CASSVGQGAPETQYF. CDR3 nucleotides: TGTGCCAGCAGTGTGGGACAGGGGGCGCCGGAGACCCAGTACTTC. The full variable domain, rest sourced from reference TRBV2 and TRBJ2-5, is EPEVTQTPSHQVTQMGQEVILRCVPISNHLYFYWYRQILGQKVEFLVSFYNNEISEKSEIFDDQFSVERPDGSNFTLKIRSTKLEDSAMYFCASSVGQGAPETQYFGPGTRLLVL.

The V and J genes are TRBV5-1 and TRBJ2-5; the D gene is possibly TRBD2 (6 bases). This CDR3 contains 14 residues. Trimming took 1 base from V and 4 from J, leaving 11 bases between them. Germline CDR1 reads SGHRS; CDR2 reads YFSETQ. The CDR3 loop reads CASSLYGSSETQYF. DNA of the CDR3: TGCGCCAGCAGCTTGTACGGGAGTTCAGAGACCCAGTACTTC.

This clonotype was seen only a few times. The CDR3 here is CASSQISTPLAKNIQYF. The CDR3 nucleotides are TGTGCCAGCAGCCAAATTTCTACGCCCTTAGCCAAAAACATTCAGTACTTC. This chain links TRBV4-2 with TRBJ2-4; D is ambiguous. V lost 2 bases, J lost 0 bases, and 14 bases lay in between. The V gene's germline CDR1 is LGHNA and CDR2 YNFKEQ. CDR3 size: 17 residues.

This clonotype has ten or more counts. This chain links TRBV12-3 or TRBV12-4 with TRBJ2-1; D gene ambiguous. V was clipped by 3 bases and J by 10 bases, with 13 bases between them. This CDR3 is 13 amino acids long. The CDR3 sequence is CASSFLLGREQFF. CDR3 coding DNA: TGTGCCAGCAGTTTTTTGTTAGGCAGAGAGCAGTTCTTC.